Each of the 12 T cell receptor beta chains below was sequenced from the same sample in a study of response to subunit inactivated influenza vaccine. TCRdb re-derived calls from the RT-PCR reads in MiXCR, one entry per CDR3 protein. Of around 190,000 distinct CDR3 sequences in the sample, about a tenth were seen once. The sample was non-naive T cells sorted from PBMCs, taken on the day of vaccination. These receptor sequences come from a middle-aged man who received an inactivated influenza vaccine.

The chain recombines TRBV3-1 with TRBJ1-1; TRBD1 might be the D (5 bases). V was shortened by 2 bases and J by 3 bases, with 16 bases between the two germline ends. The V gene's germline CDR1 is LGHDT and CDR2 YNNKEL (reference sequence). The CDR3 consists of 16 residues. The CDR3 DNA reads TGTGCCAGCAGCCAATTAAGAGGGAGAGGGGACACTGAAGCTTTCTTT. Amino acid sequence: CASSQLRGRGDTEAFF.

V is TRBV5-1 and J is TRBJ2-7; tentatively, D is TRBD2 (5 bases). Germline lookup yields CDR1 SGHRS and CDR2 YFSETQ. This CDR3 region has 13 residues. V lost 5 bases and J lost 2, with 11 bases in between. CDR3: CASRDPGTYEQYF. In nucleotides, the CDR3 is TGCGCCAGCAGGGACCCGGGAACCTACGAGCAGTACTTC.

In this sample, this clonotype turned up many times. This sequence joins TRBV5-1 and TRBJ1-4; D might be TRBD1 (5 bases). V shed 0 bases and J shed 6 bases, with 9 bases lying between them. This CDR3 is built from 14 residues. Germline V gene data show CDR1 as SGHRS and CDR2 as YFSETQ. The CDR3 region is CASSLELGDEKLFF. CDR3 bases: TGCGCCAGCAGCTTGGAATTGGGGGATGAAAAACTGTTTTTT.

This clonotype has a count of ten or more. V is TRBV6-2 or TRBV6-3 and J is TRBJ2-1, with 7 bases that match TRBD2. The J segment lost 5 bases and the V segment lost 9 bases, leaving 13 bases of the junction unmatched. CDR1 and CDR2 from the germline V gene are MNHEY and SVGEGT. This CDR3 comprises 15 residues. CDR3 DNA: TGTGCCAGTAGACCGGGACTACTTCGTGACAATGAGCAGTTCTTC. Encoded protein: CASRPGLLRDNEQFF.

This clonotype was counted between two and nine times. The chain uses TRBV7-9 and TRBJ2-3, with D hard to call. This CDR3 has 15 amino acids. CDR1 is SEHNR, CDR2 FQNEAQ, per germline (reference sequence). The V and J ends lost 1 base and 1 base respectively, with 9 bases between them. In DNA, the CDR3 is TGTGCCAGCAGCTTAGGTCAACCAGGCACAGATACGCAGTATTTT. Translating gives CASSLGQPGTDTQYF. The full variable domain, with the rest looked up from reference TRBV7-9 and TRBJ2-3, is DTGVSQNPRHKITKRGQNVTFRCDPISEHNRLYWYRQTLGQGPEFLTYFQNEAQLEKSRLLSDRFSAERPKGSFSTLEIQRTEQGDSAMYLCASSLGQPGTDTQYFGPGTRLTVL.

The chain links TRBV7-8 to TRBJ2-3, with 8 bases lining up with TRBD1. After removal of 0 bases from V and 12 bases from J, the junction contained 17 bases not matched to a gene. The CDR3 has 17 amino acids. Germline V gives CDR1 SGHVS, CDR2 FQNEAQ. The chain's CDR3 is CASSLAWGRQGKDRQYF. CDR3 nucleotide sequence: TGTGCCAGCAGCTTAGCGTGGGGTAGACAGGGGAAAGATAGACAGTATTTT.

The sample holds a few counts of this clonotype. The chain couples TRBV18 to TRBJ2-1; 8 bases are shared with TRBD2. V trimming: 2 bases; J trimming: 5 bases; junction bases outside the gene matches: 14. This CDR3 has 18 residues. CDR1 and CDR2 from the germline V gene are KGHSH and LQKENI. In nucleotides, the CDR3 is TGTGCCAGCTCACCAGCCGGGAGCGGGAGAATACACCACAATGAGCAGTTCTTC. This translates into CASSPAGSGRIHHNEQFF. Together with reference TRBV18 and TRBJ2-1, the CDR3 gives the full variable domain: NAGVMQNPRHLVRRRGQEARLRCSPMKGHSHVYWYRQLPEEGLKFMVYLQKENIIDESGMPKERFSAEFPKEGPSILRIQQVVRGDSAAYFCASSPAGSGRIHHNEQFFGPGTRLTVL.

The J gene is TRBJ1-3, the V gene TRBV6-1; 7 bases are shared with TRBD1. The V and J ends lost 3 bases and 4 bases, in that order; junction bases with no gene match: 6. The germline gives CDR1 MNHNS, CDR2 SASEGT. The CDR3 runs 15 residues. The CDR3 nucleotides are TGTGCCAGCAGTGAGAGACAGGGTGCCGGAAACACCATATATTTT. Translation gives CASSERQGAGNTIYF.

The rearrangement uses TRBV7-9 and TRBJ1-1; D is uncertain. Germline CDR1 and CDR2: SEHNR and FQNEAQ (reference sequence). Deletions cut 1 base from V and 3 bases from J, with 9 bases between. The CDR3 covers 14 residues. Written as DNA, the CDR3 is TGTGCCAGCAGCTTAGGGGTGGAGGACACTGAAGCTTTCTTT. It is translated as CASSLGVEDTEAFF.

This clonotype was counted a few times. This chain uses TRBV5-1 with TRBJ2-1, with 7 bases that match TRBD2. The CDR3 sequence is 15 residues long. V was pared by 4 bases and J by 5 bases, with 9 bases of the junction left unmatched. Germline CDR1 reads SGHRS; CDR2 reads YFSETQ. CDR3 bases: TGCGCCAGCAGCCTTACCGGGACTACCAACAATGAGCAGTTCTTC. Translation gives CASSLTGTTNNEQFF.

This clonotype has only one observation. The genes are TRBV5-3 and TRBJ2-3; D is tentatively TRBD1 or TRBD2 (5 bases each). TRBV5-3 carries the ORF label, with uncertain function. The CDR3 loop spans 14 amino acids. V lost 8 bases to trimming and J lost 2 bases, with 15 bases between them. The CDR3 DNA is TGTGCCAGGGGCCGGGGCTGGGACACAGATACGCAGTATTTT. Its protein product is CARGRGWDTDTQYF.

By share, this clonotype ranks as medium-sized. The rearrangement links TRBV29-1 to TRBJ2-7; no clear D. CDR1 is SQVTM, CDR2 ANQGSEA, per germline. V lost 7 bases and J 2 bases, leaving 15 bases between the germline ends. This CDR3 spans 13 amino acids. CDR3 nucleotides: TGCAGCGCTCGAGCTGCCTCCGCCTACGAGCAGTACTTC. Its protein is CSARAASAYEQYF.